The sample holds many counts of the clone carrying this T cell receptor (beta chain). Its matching antigen is unknown. The study left out patients who had uncontrolled infection, other autoimmune disease, pregnancy or lactation. This sample is part of a study of T cells in Graves' hyperthyroidism and ophthalmopathy. Findings and caveats of the study: A 13 V-J signature model discriminated ophthalmopathy versus stable hyperthyroidism. Peripheral blood also featured most of the thyroid clonotypes expanded above 0.001.

RNA transcripts provided the source from which TCR beta CDR3 regions were amplified. First-round RT-PCR with HTBI primers amplified the TCR CDR3 region. From the multiplex PCR reads, TCRdb called clonotypes with MiXCR, one entry per CDR3 protein. The table has 450,000 to 700,000 distinct CDR3 sequences, about 43% seen once; the top ten hold roughly 20%. This CDR3 is built from 14 residues. Per germline, CDR1 MNHNS and CDR2 SASEGT. The trim removed 4 bases at V and 5 bases at J, leaving 5 bases unmatched. This receptor was identified in an adult woman with Graves' disease, either hyperthyroidism or ophthalmopathy (not recorded which). The sequenced sample consisted of peripheral blood or thyroid tissue (not recorded which). The V gene is TRBV6-1, the J gene TRBJ1-1, with 9 bases matching TRBD1. As DNA, the CDR3 is TGTGCCAGCAGTGCAGACAGGGGGAAAACTGAAGCTTTCTTT. Protein: CASSADRGKTEAFF.